This TCR beta chain derives from a study of T cell repertoires in cytomegalovirus infection. About the research overall: Recently described HLA-C-restricted plus well-studied HLA-B-restricted CMV epitopes were used.

CDR3 size: 16 residues. V was shortened by 1 base and J by 0 bases, with 12 bases between the two germline ends. From germline, CDR1 is SGHTA and CDR2 FQGNSA. In regard to this clonotype: The antigen is unknown.

Study-wide results and limits: Summed frequency of public TCR beta families distinguished CMV carriers with the relevant HLA.

TCRdb redid the calling of the reads with MiXCR, one entry per CDR3 protein. The profile shows roughly 51,000 distinct CDR3 sequences, around 18% of them singletons. The sequencing here drew on CD8+ T cells from cultured PBMCs, taken from culture after CMV antigen stimulation. This receptor was taken from a human donor in good health (CMV status not recorded). Some clones in this sample may be carry-over from other donors' samples. This chain connects TRBV7-2 to TRBJ1-2, with D possibly being TRBD1 (5 bases). The CDR3 coding sequence is TGTGCCAGCAGCTTAGGGGGGTATAGCCCTAACTATGGCTACACCTTC. Translated, it gives CASSLGGYSPNYGYTF. Drawing the rest from reference TRBV7-2 and TRBJ1-2, the complete variable domain is GAGVSQSPSNKVTEKGKDVELRCDPISGHTALYWYRQSLGQGLEFLIYFQGNSAPDKSGLPSDRFSAERTGGSVSTLTIQRTQQEDSAVYLCASSLGGYSPNYGYTFGSGTRLTVV.